The subject of this entry is one TCR beta chain. The target antigen is unknown. From germline, CDR1 is LNHDA and CDR2 SQIVND (reference sequence). The CDR3 loop spans 15 amino acids. The ends lost 5 bases at V and 4 bases at J; junction bases unmatched: 5. Some clones are missing from TCRdb's copy, which holds only in-frame ones; the method was immunoSEQ multiplex PCR. The data contain 130,000 to 150,000 clones, approximately 90% of them singletons. This entry is derived from a study of T cell responses to AZD1222 COVID-19 vaccine. Study-level results: Most donors were white British and more were female, and clonal diversity was possibly underestimated. The reported proportion of spike-specific TCRs targeting unmutated variant regions was nearly half. Recipients of two AZD1222 doses showed rising Spike-specific TCR breadth and depth. Baseline seropositives among AZD1222 recipients totaled only five to seven.

Specimen: peripheral blood, collected on day 0 of MenACWY control vaccination. The sequence was collected from an adult in good health. The chain carries TRBV19 and TRBJ2-2; 9 bases are a match to TRBD1. Written as DNA, the CDR3 is TGTGCCAGTAGTCTTCGACAGGGGGGCACCGGGGAGCTGTTTTTT. It is translated as CASSLRQGGTGELFF.